This T cell receptor (beta chain) was found in a study of blood T cell repertoires in COVID-19. Study-level information: PBMCs, B-cell-depleted T cells, or T cells provided the cDNA or gDNA that made up the material.

V shed 5 bases and J 7 bases; nucleotides not matched to a gene: 9. CDR3 length: 15 residues. CDR1 is SGHTA and CDR2 is FQGNSA in the germline V gene. Data came from immunoSEQ multiplex PCR; TCRdb stores just in-frame clones and leaves some out. The sample carries approximately 46,000 clones, around 89% recorded once. The sample was peripheral blood. This TCR was recovered from a human donor in a cohort sampled during active COVID-19. V usage is TRBV7-2 and J usage is TRBJ1-1; 11 nucleotides line up with TRBD1. CDR3 nucleotide sequence: TGTGCCAGCAGCCCATGGGGACAGGGGGTGGTTGAAGCTTTCTTT. This translates into CASSPWGQGVVEAFF.